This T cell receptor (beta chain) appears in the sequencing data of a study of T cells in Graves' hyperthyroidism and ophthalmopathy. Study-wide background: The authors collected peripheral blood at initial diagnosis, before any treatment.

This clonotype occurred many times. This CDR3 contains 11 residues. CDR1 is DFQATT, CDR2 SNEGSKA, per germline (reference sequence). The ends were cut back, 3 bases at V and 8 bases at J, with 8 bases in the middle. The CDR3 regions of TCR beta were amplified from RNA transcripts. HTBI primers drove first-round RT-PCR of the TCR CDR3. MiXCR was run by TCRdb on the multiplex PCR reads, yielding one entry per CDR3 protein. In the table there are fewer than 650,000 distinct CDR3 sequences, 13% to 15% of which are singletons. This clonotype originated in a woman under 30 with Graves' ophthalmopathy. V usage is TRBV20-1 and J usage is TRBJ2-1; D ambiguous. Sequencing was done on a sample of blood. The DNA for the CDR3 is TGCAGTGCTAGTCACATCCATGAGCAGTTCTTC. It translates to CSASHIHEQFF.